Sequencing of this T cell receptor (beta chain) was carried out in a study of cytomegalovirus exposure and HLA in healthy donors. The primer mix had 60 Vbeta and 13 Jbeta primers. The method was immunoSEQ multiplex PCR; TCRdb's version includes in-frame clones alone and lacks a portion of them. The sample records roughly 100,000 clones, under 85% being singletons. Notes on this clone: The target antigen is unknown.

General study points: Data from an earlier analysis indicated that most TCR beta V segments were productive either about 90% or about 30% of the time.

V gave up 5 bases and J gave up 2 bases, with 9 bases separating them. This CDR3 spans 14 amino acids. CDR1 SEHNR and CDR2 FQNEAQ come from the germline V gene (reference sequence). This receptor was identified in a man aged 18 to 29 in good health and CMV-seronegative. Sample: PBMCs. The V and J genes are TRBV7-9 and TRBJ1-4, with D possibly TRBD1 on 5 matching bases. CDR3 coding DNA: TGTGCCAGCAGCCCAGGGTTGACTAATGAAAAACTGTTTTTT. Translated: CASSPGLTNEKLFF.